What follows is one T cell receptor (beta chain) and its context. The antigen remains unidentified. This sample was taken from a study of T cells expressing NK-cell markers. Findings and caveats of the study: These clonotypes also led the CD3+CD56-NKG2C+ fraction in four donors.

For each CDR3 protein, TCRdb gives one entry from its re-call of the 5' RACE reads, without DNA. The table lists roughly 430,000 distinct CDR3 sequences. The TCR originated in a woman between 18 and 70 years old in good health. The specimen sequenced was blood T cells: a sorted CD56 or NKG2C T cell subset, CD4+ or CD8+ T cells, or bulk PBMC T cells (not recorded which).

CDR3 sequence: CASTPGTYPPNEQFF. V usage is TRBV27 and J usage is TRBJ2-1; the TCRdb D gene call, TRBD1, has no DNA to confirm it. The CDR3 sequence is 15 residues long. Germline-derived CDR1 and CDR2 are MNHEY and SMNVEV (reference sequence).